This is a list of T cell receptor beta chains from one sample in a study. Sequenced by immunoSEQ multiplex PCR; TCRdb stores in-frame clones only, minus some. The table shows approximately 70,000 clones, with just under 95% occurring only once. Source material: PBMCs. The origin of the receptors is a man aged 40-49 years with rheumatoid arthritis. Each CDR3 is given with its conserved first and last residue. The D gene is left open where the match is weak.

V gene: TRBV4-3
D gene: NA
CDR3 protein: CASSLSDTDIGNEQFF

V gene: TRBV7-3
D gene: TRBD2
CDR3 protein: CASSLSGRLNTGELFF

V gene: TRBV7-9
D gene: NA
CDR3 protein: CASSLAGVNQPQHF

V gene: TRBV12-3/TRBV12-4
D gene: NA
CDR3 protein: CASILGVNTEAFF

V gene: TRBV5-4
D gene: NA
CDR3 protein: CASSLFQGRYTGELFF

V gene: TRBV11-2
D gene: TRBD1
CDR3 protein: CASSLGSGGGGYTF

V gene: TRBV5-6
D gene: NA
CDR3 protein: CASTETNPTGELFF

V gene: TRBV6-5
D gene: NA
CDR3 protein: CASSYGPAYNSPLHF

V gene: TRBV5-1
D gene: TRBD1
CDR3 protein: CASSPTGAGYTF

V gene: TRBV6-2/TRBV6-3
D gene: NA
CDR3 protein: CASSLRAESYEQYF

V gene: TRBV15
D gene: NA
CDR3 protein: CATSGLPARESYTF

V gene: TRBV7-9
D gene: TRBD2
CDR3 protein: CASSLEVAGEYEQYF

V gene: TRBV2
D gene: NA
CDR3 protein: CASSGSAPGWDTQYF

V gene: TRBV4-3
D gene: NA
CDR3 protein: CASSQEWSRSSYEQYF

V gene: TRBV9
D gene: NA
CDR3 protein: CASSPDGNTEAFF

V gene: TRBV5-1
D gene: NA
CDR3 protein: CASSPRESHYEQYF

V gene: TRBV19
D gene: NA
CDR3 protein: CASSIQGDTQYF

V gene: TRBV7-4
D gene: TRBD1
CDR3 protein: CASSFQRGQGATNEKLFF

V gene: TRBV28
D gene: NA
CDR3 protein: CASIDLTSEQYF

V gene: TRBV6-4
D gene: NA
CDR3 protein: CASSDRAWISPLHF

V gene: TRBV28
D gene: TRBD1
CDR3 protein: CASTPTGGGQPQHF

V gene: TRBV5-4
D gene: NA
CDR3 protein: CASSRTANEQYF

V gene: TRBV10-3
D gene: TRBD2
CDR3 protein: CAISESAGGRETQYF

V gene: TRBV10-3
D gene: NA
CDR3 protein: CAISEWSGESPLHF

V gene: TRBV4-1
D gene: NA
CDR3 protein: CASSQTYTDTQYF

V gene: TRBV27
D gene: TRBD2
CDR3 protein: CASSLSGTSGGQETQYF

V gene: TRBV25-1
D gene: TRBD1
CDR3 protein: CASSERTGGYGSPLHF

V gene: TRBV7-9
D gene: NA
CDR3 protein: CASSFQQGPYGYTF

V gene: TRBV18
D gene: NA
CDR3 protein: CASSPASTGTEGEAFF

V gene: TRBV20-1
D gene: NA
CDR3 protein: CSAIDTYEQYF

V gene: TRBV5-1
D gene: TRBD1
CDR3 protein: CASSLVGTGSEKLFF

V gene: TRBV6-5
D gene: NA
CDR3 protein: CASTEWGRIYGYTF

V gene: TRBV2
D gene: NA
CDR3 protein: CASSDSRSFWGNQPQHF

V gene: TRBV10-3
D gene: TRBD1
CDR3 protein: CAISEGTGTPYEQYF

V gene: TRBV3-1/TRBV3-2
D gene: TRBD1
CDR3 protein: CASSQETGQGNQPQHF

V gene: TRBV7-9
D gene: TRBD2
CDR3 protein: CASSPSEGHGLGDSYEQYF

V gene: TRBV28
D gene: NA
CDR3 protein: CASRGWRSLAEQYF

V gene: TRBV9
D gene: NA
CDR3 protein: CASSETGANYGYTF

V gene: TRBV3-1/TRBV3-2
D gene: TRBD2
CDR3 protein: CASSQETAGGYNEQFF

V gene: TRBV7-9
D gene: TRBD2
CDR3 protein: CASSSLAGGLIFIGEQFF

V gene: TRBV7-3
D gene: NA
CDR3 protein: CASSLMAGADTQYF

V gene: TRBV9
D gene: NA
CDR3 protein: CASSVGAGKEETEAFF

V gene: TRBV6-2/TRBV6-3
D gene: TRBD1
CDR3 protein: CASSLPRDPGQGYNEQFF

V gene: TRBV19
D gene: TRBD2
CDR3 protein: CASSRSSGSVYEQYF

V gene: TRBV12-3/TRBV12-4
D gene: NA
CDR3 protein: CASSSAVGEQYF